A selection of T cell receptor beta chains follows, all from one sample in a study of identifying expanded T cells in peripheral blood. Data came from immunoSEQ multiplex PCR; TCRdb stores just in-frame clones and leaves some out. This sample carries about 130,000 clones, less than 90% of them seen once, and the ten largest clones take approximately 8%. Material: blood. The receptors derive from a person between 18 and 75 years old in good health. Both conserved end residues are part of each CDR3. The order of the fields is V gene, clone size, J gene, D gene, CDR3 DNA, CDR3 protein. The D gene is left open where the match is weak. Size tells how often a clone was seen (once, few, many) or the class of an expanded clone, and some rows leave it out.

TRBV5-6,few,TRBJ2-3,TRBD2,TGTGCCAGCAGCCTCACTAGCGGGGGGGCCGCAGATACGCAGTATTTT,CASSLTSGGAADTQYF
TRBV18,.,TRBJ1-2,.,TGTGCCAGCTCAGAGGGAACCTATGGCTACACCTTC,CASSEGTYGYTF
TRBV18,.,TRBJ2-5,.,TGTGCCAGCTCACCGCCGGGGGAGACCCAGTACTTC,CASSPPGETQYF
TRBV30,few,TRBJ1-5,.,TGTGCCTGGAGTTCAGGACCACCCAATCAGCCCCAGCATTTT,CAWSSGPPNQPQHF
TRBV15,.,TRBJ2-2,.,TGTGCCACCAGCAGAGAGCTGTACGGACTGAACGGGGAGCTGTTTTTT,CATSRELYGLNGELFF
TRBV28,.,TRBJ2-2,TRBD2,TGTGCCAGCAGCCCCGGCGGGGGGGGAAGGGAGCTGTTTTTT,CASSPGGGGRELFF
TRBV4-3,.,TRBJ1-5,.,TGCGCCAGCAGCCAAGCAGGTACAGGGTATAGCAATCAGCCCCAGCATTTT,CASSQAGTGYSNQPQHF
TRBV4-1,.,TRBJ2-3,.,TGCGCCAGCAGCCAACAGAGCACAGATACGCAGTATTTT,CASSQQSTDTQYF
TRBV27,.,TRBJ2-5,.,TGTGCCAGCAGTTTATTCGGACAGCAAGAGACCCAGTACTTC,CASSLFGQQETQYF
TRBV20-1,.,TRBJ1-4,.,TGCAGTGCTAGGAGGGATGAAAAACTGTTTTTT,CSARRDEKLFF
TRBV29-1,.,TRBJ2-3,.,TGCAGCGTGGTTAGCACAGATACGCAGTATTTT,CSVVSTDTQYF
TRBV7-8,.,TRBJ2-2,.,TGTGCCAGCAGCTTAGTCTCTAAGGAATCGGTTACCGGGGAGCTGTTTTTT,CASSLVSKESVTGELFF
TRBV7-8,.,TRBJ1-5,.,TGTGCCAGCAGCTTAGTGGGGGGGCTCAGCAATCAGCCCCAGCATTTT,CASSLVGGLSNQPQHF
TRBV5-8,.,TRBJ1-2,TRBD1,TGTGCCAGCAGCAAGGACAGGGGCTGGTATGGCTACACCTTC,CASSKDRGWYGYTF
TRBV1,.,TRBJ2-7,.,TGCACCAGCAGCCTTCCCATCTCCTTAAGCTCCTACGAGCAGTACTTC,CTSSLPISLSSYEQYF
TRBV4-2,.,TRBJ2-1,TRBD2,TGTGCCAGCAGCCAAGATAGACTAGCGGTCCACAATGAGCAGTTCTTC,CASSQDRLAVHNEQFF
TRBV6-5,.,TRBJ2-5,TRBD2,TGTGCCAGCAGACCCGGGACTAGTAGGGAGCAGTACTTC,CASRPGTSREQYF
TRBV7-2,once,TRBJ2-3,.,TGTGCCAGCAGCTTAGGGCGTGGAACAGATACGCAGTATTTT,CASSLGRGTDTQYF
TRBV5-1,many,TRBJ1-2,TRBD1,TGCGCCAGCAGCTTGGAGGACAGGGATAACTATGGCTACACCTTC,CASSLEDRDNYGYTF
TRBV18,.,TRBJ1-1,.,TGTGCCAGCTCACCTGGACAGCCGAACACTGAAGCTTTCTTT,CASSPGQPNTEAFF
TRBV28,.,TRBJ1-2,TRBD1,TGTGCCAGCAGTTTGGGAACCCGACAGGGGGCATACTATGGCTACACCTTC,CASSLGTRQGAYYGYTF
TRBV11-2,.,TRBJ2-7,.,TGTGCCAGCAGCTTAGGCCAGGGTTTCTACGAGCAGTACTTC,CASSLGQGFYEQYF
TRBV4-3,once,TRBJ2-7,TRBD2,TGCGCCAGCAGCCCAAGACTAGCGGGTGAACCCTACGAGCAGTACTTC,CASSPRLAGEPYEQYF
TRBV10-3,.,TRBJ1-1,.,TGTGCCATCAGTGAAGGCACTGAAGCTTTCTTT,CAISEGTEAFF
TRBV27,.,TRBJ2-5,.,TGTGCCAGTCCGTCCAACTACTTGCGAGGGGAGGAGACCCAGTACTTC,CASPSNYLRGEETQYF
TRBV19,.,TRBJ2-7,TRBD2,TGTGCCACCACCACTCTAGCGGGCTACGAGCAGTACTTC,CATTTLAGYEQYF
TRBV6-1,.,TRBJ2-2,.,TGTGCCAGCCTTAGACTGGCGAACACCGGGGAGCTGTTTTTT,CASLRLANTGELFF
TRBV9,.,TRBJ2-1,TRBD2,TGTGCCAGCAGCTTTAGCGGGAACACCTACAATGAGCAGTTCTTC,CASSFSGNTYNEQFF
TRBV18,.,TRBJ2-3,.,TGTGCCAGCTCACCCTTAGGTGGAGGAGATACGCAGTATTTT,CASSPLGGGDTQYF
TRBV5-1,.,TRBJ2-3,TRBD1,TGCGCCAGCAGAACCCGGGACAGGGGGACAGATACGCAGTATTTT,CASRTRDRGTDTQYF
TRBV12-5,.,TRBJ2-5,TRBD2,TGTGCTAGTGGTTCCGACGGACTAGCGAGAAACCAAGAGACCCAGTACTTC,CASGSDGLARNQETQYF
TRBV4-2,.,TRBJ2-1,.,TGTGCCAGCAGCCAAGATGAGCCCCGGGCGTCAGAGCAGTTCTTC,CASSQDEPRASEQFF
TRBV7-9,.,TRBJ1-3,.,TGTGCCAGCAGCCCGGATTGGCAGGGATCTGGAAACACCATATATTTT,CASSPDWQGSGNTIYF
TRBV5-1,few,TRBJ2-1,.,TGCGCCAGCAAAGCTGGCGGGTACAATGAGCAGTTCTTC,CASKAGGYNEQFF
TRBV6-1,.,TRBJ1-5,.,TGTGCCAGCAGTGATGGGCAGGGTCACAATCAGCCCCAGCATTTT,CASSDGQGHNQPQHF
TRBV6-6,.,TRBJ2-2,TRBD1,TGTGCCAGCAGTACTTCAGGGGGCACGGGCACCGGGGAGCTGTTTTTT,CASSTSGGTGTGELFF
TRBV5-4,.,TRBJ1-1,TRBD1,TGTGCCAGCAGCTTAGAATACAGGGGCCGGCAAGCTTTCTTT,CASSLEYRGRQAFF
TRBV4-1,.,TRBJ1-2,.,TGCGCCAGCAGCCATGGTTCCGAAAGACGTTATGGCTACACCTTC,CASSHGSERRYGYTF
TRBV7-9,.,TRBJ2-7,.,TGTGCCAGCAGCGTTAACAGGGGACTCGAGCAGTACTTC,CASSVNRGLEQYF
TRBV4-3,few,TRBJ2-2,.,TGCGCCAGCAGCCCTACGGACACCGGGGAGCTGTTTTTT,CASSPTDTGELFF
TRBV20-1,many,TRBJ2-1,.,TGCAGTGCTAGAGGTCTAGATACGTTCTTC,CSARGLDTFF
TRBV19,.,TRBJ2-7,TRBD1,TGTGCCAGTAGTGAGGGGGCTTGGTACGAGCAGTACTTC,CASSEGAWYEQYF
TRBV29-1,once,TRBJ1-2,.,TGCAGCGTTGAAAAACAGGGAGACTATGGCTACACCTTC,CSVEKQGDYGYTF
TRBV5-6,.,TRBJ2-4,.,TGTGCCAGCAGCTTCAGGGCCTTAGCCAAAAACATTCAGTACTTC,CASSFRALAKNIQYF
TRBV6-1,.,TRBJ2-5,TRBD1,TGTGCCAGTGGACAGGCCAAGATCCAAGAGACCCAGTACTTC,CASGQAKIQETQYF
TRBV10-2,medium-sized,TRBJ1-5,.,TGCGCCAGCAGTGAGTCTCCGGGGACGGATCAGCCCCAGCATTTT,CASSESPGTDQPQHF
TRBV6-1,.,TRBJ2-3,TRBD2,TGTGCCAGCAGTGCGGGAGGGGGGGCAGATACGCAGTATTTT,CASSAGGGADTQYF
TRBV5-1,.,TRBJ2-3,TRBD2,TGCGCCAGCAGCTTGGGCGGGAGGCCAGATACGCAGTATTTT,CASSLGGRPDTQYF
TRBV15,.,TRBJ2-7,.,TGTGCCACCAGCAGAGACTTAGGGGGGGGTGACGAGCAGTACTTC,CATSRDLGGGDEQYF